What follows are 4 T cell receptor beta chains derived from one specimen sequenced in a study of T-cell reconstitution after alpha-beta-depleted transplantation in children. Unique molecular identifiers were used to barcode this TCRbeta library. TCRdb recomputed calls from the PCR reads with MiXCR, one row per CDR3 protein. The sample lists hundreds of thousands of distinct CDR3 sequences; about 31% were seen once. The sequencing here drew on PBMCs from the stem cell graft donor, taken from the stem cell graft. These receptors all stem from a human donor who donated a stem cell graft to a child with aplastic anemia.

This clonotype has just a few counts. The CDR3 DNA follows: TGTGCCAGCGGGTTTTCCGGGAGCTCCTACAATGAGCAGTTCTTC. It translates to CASGFSGSSYNEQFF. The rearrangement joins TRBV25-1 to TRBJ2-1; tentatively, D is TRBD2 (6 bases). The CDR3 has 15 amino acids. Trimming left V 8 bases short and J 0 bases short, with 14 bases between. Germline V gene sequence: CDR1 MGHDK, CDR2 SYGVNS. The whole variable domain, remainder taken from reference TRBV25-1 and TRBJ2-1, is EADIYQTPRYLVIGTGKKITLECSQTMGHDKMYWYQQDPGMELHLIHYSYGVNSTEKGDLSSESTVSRIRTEHFPLTLESARPSHTSQYLCASGFSGSSYNEQFFGPGTRLTVL.

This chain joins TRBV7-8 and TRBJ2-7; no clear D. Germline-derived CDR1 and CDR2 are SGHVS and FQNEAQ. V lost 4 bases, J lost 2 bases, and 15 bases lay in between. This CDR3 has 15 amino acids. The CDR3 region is CASSSLGIEPYEQYF. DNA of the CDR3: TGTGCCAGCAGCTCCCTCGGAATCGAACCCTACGAGCAGTACTTC.

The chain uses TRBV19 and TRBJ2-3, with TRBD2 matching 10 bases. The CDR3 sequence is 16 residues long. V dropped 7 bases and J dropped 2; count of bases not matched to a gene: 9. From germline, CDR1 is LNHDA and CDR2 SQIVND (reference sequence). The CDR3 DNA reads TGTGCCAGTACCTATGCAAGCGGGAGGGACACAGATACGCAGTATTTT. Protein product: CASTYASGRDTDTQYF.

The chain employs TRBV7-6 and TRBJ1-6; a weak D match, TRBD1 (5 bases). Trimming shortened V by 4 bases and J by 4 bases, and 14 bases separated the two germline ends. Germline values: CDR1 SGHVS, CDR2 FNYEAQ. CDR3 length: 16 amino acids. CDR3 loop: CASSSDGHAYNSPLHF. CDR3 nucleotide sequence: TGTGCCAGCAGCTCGGACGGACACGCTTATAATTCACCCCTCCACTTT.